This T cell receptor (beta chain) was captured by sequencing in a study of blood T cell repertoires in COVID-19. Overall study context: Sites in the United States, Italy and Spain provided acute and convalescent COVID-19 samples.

Participants were placed into cohorts based on the clinical history they reported. The protocol was immunoSEQ multiplex PCR, while the TCRdb copy is restricted to in-frame clones and leaves out a portion. The sample shows roughly 500,000 clones, around 87% of them seen only once. CDR3 length: 13 residues. With 6 bases clipped from V and 5 bases from J, the junction kept 0 bases outside the gene matches. This receptor was taken from a woman aged 40 to 55 who had recovered from COVID-19. This chain uses TRBV12-3 or TRBV12-4 with TRBJ2-1; 11 nucleotides match TRBD2. The sample comprised PBMCs or T cells enriched from blood (not recorded which). The CDR3 spells CASRGLADNEQFF. The DNA of the CDR3 is TGTGCCAGCAGGGGACTAGCGGACAATGAGCAGTTCTTC.